The 17 T cell receptor beta chains reported below all come from one sample, sequenced in a study of lymphopenia after photon versus proton radiotherapy. The method was immunoSEQ multiplex PCR; TCRdb's version includes in-frame clones alone and lacks a portion of them. The repertoire has over 50,000 clones, about 90% of them found once; the top ten carry less than 2.5%. The sample consisted of peripheral blood, taken from a patient treated with photon-based radiotherapy. The receptors come from a man in his forties or fifties with gastric cancer.

There are a few counts of this clone. CDR3: CASSNRTGAGYGYTF. The CDR3 DNA reads as TGTGCCAGTAGCAACCGGACAGGCGCGGGCTATGGCTACACCTTC. The chain couples TRBV6-5 to TRBJ1-2; the match to TRBD1 covers 7 bases. Losses at the gene ends were 9 bases for V and 4 bases for J; bases not matched to a gene: 14. CDR3 length equals 15 residues. The germline gives CDR1 MNHEY, CDR2 SVGAGI.

The chain employs TRBV10-3 and TRBJ2-2; perhaps TRBD1 as D (8 bases). Germline CDR1 reads ENHRY; CDR2 reads SYGVKD. The CDR3 is 14 residues long. V was pared by 7 bases and J by 4 bases, with 13 bases between. This chain's CDR3 is CAINRGEGTGELFF. The CDR3, as DNA: TGTGCCATCAACAGGGGGGAGGGCACCGGGGAGCTGTTTTTT.

V is TRBV10-3 and J is TRBJ2-1; D tentatively reads TRBD1 or TRBD2 (7 bases each). The CDR3 contains 15 residues. Trimming removed 3 bases from V and 4 bases from J, with 13 bases in between. Germline V lookup: CDR1 ENHRY, CDR2 SYGVKD. The CDR3: CAISEYQGGYNEQFF. CDR3 nucleotide sequence: TGTGCCATCAGTGAATACCAGGGGGGGTACAATGAGCAGTTCTTC.

This sequence joins TRBV2 and TRBJ1-1; tentatively, D is TRBD1 (5 bases). The CDR3 consists of 13 residues. V shed 7 bases and J shed 4 bases, with 13 bases lying between them. CDR1 and CDR2 from the germline V gene are SNHLY and FYNNEI. In DNA, the CDR3 is TGTGCCAGCAATCCAGACAGTGTCACTGAAGCTTTCTTT. This encodes CASNPDSVTEAFF.

By share of the sample, this clone is medium-sized. This chain uses TRBV19 with TRBJ2-1, with 12 bases fitting TRBD2. The ends lost 8 bases at V and 4 bases at J; junction bases unmatched: 3. This CDR3 is built from 14 residues. Germline CDR1 is LNHDA and CDR2 is SQIVND (reference sequence). CDR3 sequence: CASQLAGGYNEQFF. The CDR3 nucleotides read TGTGCCAGTCAGCTAGCGGGGGGGTACAATGAGCAGTTCTTC.

In DNA form, the CDR3 reads TGTGCCAGCAGTCCCTTTGGGACAGCTAGCAATCAGCCCCAGCATTTT. Its protein is CASSPFGTASNQPQHF. V and J are TRBV27 and TRBJ1-5; 7 bases agree with TRBD1. V was clipped by 5 bases and J by 0 bases; unmatched bases: 7. Germline V gives CDR1 MNHEY, CDR2 SMNVEV (reference sequence). The CDR3 is 16 residues long.

The V and J genes are TRBV6-1 and TRBJ1-1; no definite D call. V dropped 3 bases and J dropped 1 base, with 6 bases sitting between them. Germline lookup yields CDR1 MNHNS and CDR2 SASEGT. This CDR3 is built from 13 residues. This CDR3 reads CASSEGRNTEAFF. CDR3 sequence (DNA): TGTGCCAGCAGTGAGGGCCGGAACACTGAAGCTTTCTTT.

V and J are TRBV5-4 and TRBJ2-3, with 7 nucleotides matching TRBD1. This CDR3 contains 12 residues. Germline V lookup: CDR1 SGHNT, CDR2 YYREEE (reference sequence). V trimming: 4 bases; J trimming: 9 bases; junction bases outside the gene matches: 5. CDR3 protein: CASSRQGFTQYF. The DNA for the CDR3 is TGTGCCAGCAGCCGACAGGGTTTCACGCAGTATTTT. The full variable domain, in which reference TRBV5-4 and TRBJ2-3 provide the parts outside the CDR3, is ETGVTQSPTHLIKTRGQQVTLRCSSQSGHNTVSWYQQALGQGPQFIFQYYREEENGRGNFPPRFSGLQFPNYSSELNVNALELDDSALYLCASSRQGFTQYFGPGTRLTVL.

The rearrangement joins TRBV7-9 to TRBJ1-1; 7 bases line up with TRBD1. The length of the CDR3 is 18 residues. Germline loops: CDR1 SEHNR, CDR2 FQNEAQ (reference sequence). The V gene end was trimmed by 5 bases and the J gene end by 3 bases; junction bases not matched to a gene: 18. For the CDR3, the DNA is TGTGCCAGCAGCCCCCAGGTGGGGACAGACCAGGGGGACACTGAAGCTTTCTTT. Amino acids: CASSPQVGTDQGDTEAFF.

This clone was detected once. This chain links TRBV7-3 with TRBJ2-1, with 7 bases lining up with TRBD2. From germline, CDR1 is SGHTA and CDR2 FQGTGA. Trimming at V came to 8 bases and at J to 6 bases, leaving 7 bases not matched to a gene. This CDR3 comprises 13 residues. Written as DNA, the CDR3 is TGTGCCAGCGGACTAGGGGTTGGCAATGAGCAGTTCTTC. This encodes CASGLGVGNEQFF.

V is TRBV28 and J is TRBJ2-7; tentatively, D is TRBD1 (6 bases). The V gene's germline CDR1 is MDHEN and CDR2 SYDVKM. The length of the CDR3 is 11 residues. With 6 bases removed from V and 3 bases from J, the gap between germline ends came to 6 bases. The DNA for the CDR3 is TGTGCCAGCAGGGACAGCTACGAGCAGTACTTC. Translation: CASRDSYEQYF. Complete variable domain (other parts from reference TRBV28 and TRBJ2-7): DVKVTQSSRYLVKRTGEKVFLECVQDMDHENMFWYRQDPGLGLRLIYFSYDVKMKEKGDIPEGYSVSREKKERFSLILESASTNQTSMYLCASRDSYEQYFGPGTRLTVT.

V gene TRBV9 combines with J gene TRBJ2-7; D is undetermined. CDR3 length: 14 amino acids. V was clipped by 0 bases and J by 1 base, with 8 bases between them. Germline-derived CDR1 and CDR2 are SGDLS and YYNGEE. In nucleotides, the CDR3 is TGTGCCAGCAGCGTAGGGGTCCCTTCCTACGAGCAGTACTTC. Protein product: CASSVGVPSYEQYF.

V usage is TRBV7-8 and J usage is TRBJ2-5, with 9 positions matching TRBD2. After removal of 7 bases from V and 5 bases from J, the junction contained 11 bases not matched to a gene. This CDR3 comprises 15 residues. Germline V gene lookup returns CDR1 SGHVS and CDR2 FQNEAQ. Here the CDR3 reads CASTQRGAGGETQYF. The CDR3, as DNA: TGTGCCAGCACCCAGAGAGGAGCGGGGGGCGAGACCCAGTACTTC.

Comment on this clone: At one boundary the junction diverges from the germline segment, which might be a read error. This chain uses TRBV7-7 with TRBJ2-3; tentatively, D is TRBD1 (5 bases). CDR1 and CDR2 (germline): SSHAT, FNYEAQ (reference sequence). The CDR3 loop spans 16 amino acids. CDR3 bases: TGTGCTAGCAGCCCCGAAGCAGGGCTAAACTCAGATACGCAGTATTTT. Its protein product is CASSPEAGLNSDTQYF.

V gene TRBV7-9 combines with J gene TRBJ1-2; 9 bases fit TRBD1. The CDR3 runs to 14 residues. Germline loops: CDR1 SEHNR, CDR2 FQNEAQ (reference sequence). Trimming at V came to 3 bases and at J to 9 bases, leaving 8 bases not matched to a gene. This chain's CDR3 is CASSFLQGARSYTF. The CDR3 DNA reads TGTGCCAGCAGCTTCCTACAGGGGGCTCGGAGCTACACCTTC.

The V call is TRBV11-2, the J call TRBJ2-7; no firm D call. V dropped 1 base and J dropped 3 bases, with 7 bases sitting between them. Germline CDR1 is SGHAT and CDR2 is FQNNGV. The CDR3 is 13 amino acids. The chain's CDR3 is CASSLGVSYEQYF. The CDR3 nucleotides read TGTGCCAGCAGCTTAGGTGTCAGCTACGAGCAGTACTTC.

The chain joins TRBV7-2 to TRBJ2-5; TRBD1 might be the D (6 bases). Germline V gene sequence: CDR1 SGHTA, CDR2 FQGNSA. Trimming shortened V by 0 bases and J by 2 bases, and 10 bases separated the two germline ends. The CDR3 runs 15 residues. The CDR3 protein is CASSLADRPQETQYF. DNA of the CDR3: TGTGCCAGCAGCTTAGCCGACAGGCCGCAAGAGACCCAGTACTTC. Using reference TRBV7-2 and TRBJ2-5 for the parts outside the CDR3, the full variable domain is GAGVSQSPSNKVTEKGKDVELRCDPISGHTALYWYRQSLGQGLEFLIYFQGNSAPDKSGLPSDRFSAERTGGSVSTLTIQRTQQEDSAVYLCASSLADRPQETQYFGPGTRLLVL.